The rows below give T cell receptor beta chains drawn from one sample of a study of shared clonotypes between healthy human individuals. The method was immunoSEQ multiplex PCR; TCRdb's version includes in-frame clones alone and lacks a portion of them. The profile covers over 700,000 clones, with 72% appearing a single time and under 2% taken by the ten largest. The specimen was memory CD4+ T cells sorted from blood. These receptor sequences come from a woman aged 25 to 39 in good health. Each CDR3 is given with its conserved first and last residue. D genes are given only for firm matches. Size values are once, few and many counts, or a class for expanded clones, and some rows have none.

CASEPLAGVADTQYF | TGTGCCAGTGAGCCCTTAGCGGGAGTAGCAGATACGCAGTATTTT | TRBD2 | TRBJ2-3 | - | TRBV6-1
CASSLGASGITDTQYF | TGTGCCAGCAGCTTAGGTGCTAGCGGAATCACAGATACGCAGTATTTT | TRBD2 | TRBJ2-3 | - | TRBV7-9
CASSLVLAGVHNEQFF | TGTGCCAGCAGCTTAGTACTAGCGGGAGTGCACAATGAGCAGTTCTTC | TRBD2 | TRBJ2-1 | - | TRBV7-9
CAWSFSTEAFF | TGTGCCTGGAGTTTTAGCACTGAAGCTTTCTTT | - | TRBJ1-1 | - | TRBV30
CASSFRLQSYNEQFF | TGTGCCAGTAGTTTTCGACTGCAGTCCTACAATGAGCAGTTCTTC | - | TRBJ2-1 | - | TRBV19
CASSEGVAGEGAKNIQYF | TGTGCCAGCAGCGAGGGGGTAGCGGGAGAGGGGGCCAAAAACATTCAGTACTTC | TRBD2 | TRBJ2-4 | - | TRBV7-6
CASRRTGDETQYF | TGTGCCAGCAGAAGGACAGGGGATGAGACCCAGTACTTC | TRBD1 | TRBJ2-5 | - | TRBV6-6
CASSYGGSYEQYF | TGTGCCAGCAGTTACGGGGGCTCCTACGAGCAGTACTTC | - | TRBJ2-7 | - | TRBV28
CASSLVDFSTDTQYF | TGTGCCAGCAGCTTAGTAGACTTTTCCACAGATACGCAGTATTTT | - | TRBJ2-3 | - | TRBV7-6
CASSEGLSGTDTQYF | TGCGCCAGCAGCGAGGGGCTCTCTGGCACAGATACGCAGTATTTT | - | TRBJ2-3 | - | TRBV5-1
CASSQYRENQETQYF | TGTGCCAGCAGCCAGTACAGGGAGAACCAAGAGACCCAGTACTTC | - | TRBJ2-5 | - | TRBV4-2
CASSDQGGVGYTF | TGTGCCAGCAGCGATCAGGGAGGAGTCGGCTACACCTTC | - | TRBJ1-2 | - | TRBV7-9
CASRGDNEKLFF | TGTGCCAGCAGAGGGGATAATGAAAAACTGTTTTTT | - | TRBJ1-4 | - | TRBV2
CASSSTSTDTQYF | TGTGCCAGCAGTAGTACTAGCACAGATACGCAGTATTTT | - | TRBJ2-3 | - | TRBV4-2
CASKTVRRGAYEQYF | TGTGCCAGCAAGACCGTGCGGAGGGGGGCCTACGAGCAGTACTTC | - | TRBJ2-7 | - | TRBV28
CASSDPTGPSSGQFF | TGTGCCAGCAGTGACCCCACCGGGCCCTCTTCAGGGCAGTTCTTC | - | TRBJ2-1 | - | TRBV2
CASSKDTGTGYNEQFF | TGTGCCAGCAGCAAAGACACCGGGACAGGCTACAATGAGCAGTTCTTC | - | TRBJ2-1 | - | TRBV21-1
CASSLAGGSDTQYF | TGTGCCAGCAGTTTAGCGGGAGGGTCAGATACGCAGTATTTT | TRBD2 | TRBJ2-3 | few | TRBV9
CAISESQGSNYGYTF | TGTGCCATCAGTGAGTCTCAGGGCTCTAACTATGGCTACACCTTC | - | TRBJ1-2 | - | TRBV10-3
CATSRRGTGSEKLFF | TGTGCCACCAGCAGGCGGGGGACGGGGAGTGAAAAACTGTTTTTT | - | TRBJ1-4 | - | TRBV15
CASSEYAGYGYTF | TGCGCCAGCAGTGAGTACGCAGGCTATGGCTACACCTTC | - | TRBJ1-2 | - | TRBV10-1
CSVEDPQTNTEAFF | TGCAGCGTTGAAGATCCCCAGACGAACACTGAAGCTTTCTTT | - | TRBJ1-1 | - | TRBV29-1
CASSLMMGGSHEQYF | TGTGCCAGCAGCTTAATGATGGGGGGGTCTCATGAGCAGTACTTC | TRBD2 | TRBJ2-7 | few | TRBV7-2
CASRGSSTEAFF | TGTGCCAGCAGGGGTTCGAGCACTGAAGCTTTCTTT | - | TRBJ1-1 | - | TRBV2
CASSWDSYSNQPQHF | TGTGCCAGCAGTTGGGACAGTTACAGCAATCAGCCCCAGCATTTT | TRBD1 | TRBJ1-5 | - | TRBV27
CASGRGAGSSYEQYF | TGTGCTAGTGGTCGCGGCGCAGGGAGCTCCTACGAGCAGTACTTC | - | TRBJ2-7 | - | TRBV12-5
CASSRGTLDTEAFF | TGTGCCAGTAGTCGAGGCACCCTGGACACTGAAGCTTTCTTT | - | TRBJ1-1 | once | TRBV19
CASRATGGDTGELFF | TGTGCCAGCAGAGCGACAGGGGGTGACACCGGGGAGCTGTTTTTT | TRBD1 | TRBJ2-2 | many | TRBV25-1
CASSPIGREQYF | TGTGCCAGCTCACCAATAGGGAGAGAGCAGTACTTC | - | TRBJ2-7 | - | TRBV18
CASSLGGSSYEQYF | TGCGCCAGCAGCTTGGGAGGGAGCTCCTACGAGCAGTACTTC | - | TRBJ2-7 | - | TRBV5-1
CATSRDLLGYEQYF | TGTGCCACCAGCAGAGACTTACTGGGGTACGAGCAGTACTTC | - | TRBJ2-7 | - | TRBV15
CAWSVRDRVYQPQHF | TGTGCCTGGAGCGTACGAGACAGGGTTTACCAGCCCCAGCATTTT | TRBD1 | TRBJ1-5 | - | TRBV30
CASSTDRGHEKLFF | TGTGCCAGTAGTACCGACAGGGGGCATGAAAAACTGTTTTTT | TRBD1 | TRBJ1-4 | few | TRBV19
CASSFGGDYGYTF | TGTGCCAGCAGTTTCGGCGGAGACTATGGCTACACCTTC | - | TRBJ1-2 | - | TRBV28
CASRGGTGQTEAFF | TGTGCCAGCAGGGGCGGGACAGGGCAGACTGAAGCTTTCTTT | - | TRBJ1-1 | few | TRBV21-1
CASTELRGGRGSKNGYTF | TGTGCCAGCACCGAATTAAGGGGAGGGAGGGGGAGTAAGAATGGCTACACCTTC | - | TRBJ1-2 | - | TRBV2
CASIRASRGEQFF | TGTGCCAGCATCCGAGCTAGCCGAGGAGAGCAGTTCTTC | - | TRBJ2-1 | - | TRBV2
CASKSAGGEQYF | TGTGCCAGCAAGTCAGCGGGTGGTGAGCAGTACTTC | - | TRBJ2-5 | - | TRBV7-2
CSAGRTGDSYEQYF | TGCAGCGCAGGAAGAACAGGGGACTCCTACGAGCAGTACTTC | TRBD1 | TRBJ2-7 | - | TRBV29-1
CASSPLRGDTEAFF | TGTGCCAGCTCCCCCCTAAGGGGGGACACTGAAGCTTTCTTT | - | TRBJ1-1 | - | TRBV28
CASSFFGGTEAFF | TGTGCCAGCAGCTTTTTTGGAGGGACTGAAGCTTTCTTT | - | TRBJ1-1 | once | TRBV11-2
CASSLYEGDTEAFF | TGTGCCAGCAGCTTGTATGAGGGGGACACTGAAGCTTTCTTT | - | TRBJ1-1 | - | TRBV7-2
CASSLVGTGFSGELFF | TGTGCCAGCAGCTTAGTAGGGACAGGGTTTTCCGGGGAGCTGTTTTTT | TRBD1 | TRBJ2-2 | - | TRBV7-2
CASSLAGGPPYEQYF | TGTGCCAGCAGCTTAGCGGGAGGGCCGCCCTACGAGCAGTACTTC | TRBD2 | TRBJ2-7 | - | TRBV7-9
CASSFGQGLGETQYF | TGTGCCAGCAGCTTCGGACAGGGACTGGGTGAGACCCAGTACTTC | TRBD1 | TRBJ2-5 | many | TRBV6-6
CASSLGQVQAFF | TGTGCCAGCAGCTTGGGGCAGGTTCAAGCTTTCTTT | - | TRBJ1-1 | - | TRBV11-1
CASSESRASSYNEQFF | TGTGCCAGCAGTGAATCCCGGGCTAGCTCCTACAATGAGCAGTTCTTC | - | TRBJ2-1 | - | TRBV25-1
CASSIYRDQGETQYF | TGTGCCAGTAGTATCTACAGGGATCAGGGAGAGACCCAGTACTTC | - | TRBJ2-5 | few | TRBV19
CASSARSQVNTEAFF | TGTGCCAGCAGCGCCCGCTCACAGGTGAACACTGAAGCTTTCTTT | - | TRBJ1-1 | - | TRBV9
CASSLGTGYEQYF | TGTGCCAGCAGCTTAGGGACAGGCTACGAGCAGTACTTC | TRBD1 | TRBJ2-7 | once | TRBV7-2